The rows below give T cell receptor beta chains drawn from one sample of a study of shared clonotypes between healthy human individuals. The protocol was immunoSEQ multiplex PCR, while the TCRdb copy is restricted to in-frame clones and leaves out a portion. This table has over a million clones, approximately 98.5% appearing once. Sequencing was performed on naive CD4+ T cells sorted from blood. The receptors come from a man younger than 45 in good health. Each CDR3 is given with its conserved first and last residue. The D gene is left open where the match is weak. Not every row has a clone size; where given, it reads once, few, many or a size class.

.	.	TRBJ2-6	TRBV5-1	18	TGCGCCAGCAGCTTGGAGGCAGGGTCTTACTCTGGGGCCAACGTCCTGACTTTC	CASSLEAGSYSGANVLTF
.	once	TRBJ1-4	TRBV5-1	18	TGCGCCAGCAGCTTGGTTCCCACTGGGGGTATAACTAATGAAAAACTGTTTTTT	CASSLVPTGGITNEKLFF
.	.	TRBJ1-2	TRBV14	15	TGTGCCAGCAGCGCCAAGATGTCGGTTTTCTATGGCTACACCTTC	CASSAKMSVFYGYTF
.	.	TRBJ2-1	TRBV6-1	14	TGTGCCAGCCAACGATTGAGCTCCTACAATGAGCAGTTCTTC	CASQRLSSYNEQFF
.	.	TRBJ1-1	TRBV5-4	13	TGTGCCAGCAGCATGGACAGGAACACTGAAGCTTTCTTT	CASSMDRNTEAFF
TRBD2	.	TRBJ2-7	TRBV6-5	14	TGTGCCAGCAGGAGAGTGGGAGGGTTGTCCGAGCAGTACTTC	CASRRVGGLSEQYF
TRBD1	.	TRBJ1-5	TRBV19	15	TGTGCCAGTAGTCTACGGGACAGGGAGAATCAGCCCCAGCATTTT	CASSLRDRENQPQHF
.	.	TRBJ2-7	TRBV4-1	17	TGCGCCAGCAGCCAAGTAGTTGGGGGCCCCCGCCGCGACGAGCAGTACTTC	CASSQVVGGPRRDEQYF
.	.	TRBJ1-1	TRBV5-4	13	TGTGCCAGCAGCTTGGGGGTTAACACTGAAGCTTTCTTT	CASSLGVNTEAFF
TRBD1	.	TRBJ1-5	TRBV15	16	TGTGCCACCCAAGCGCGGGGACAGGGTATCAATCAGCCCCAGCATTTT	CATQARGQGINQPQHF
.	.	TRBJ2-1	TRBV28	17	TGTGCCAGCGATTTAAATCCCGGTGTAGCGGACTACAATGAGCAGTTCTTC	CASDLNPGVADYNEQFF
TRBD1	.	TRBJ2-5	TRBV5-1	15	TGCGCCAGCAGCTCCCAAGGACAGGGCTCTGAGACCCAGTACTTC	CASSSQGQGSETQYF
.	.	TRBJ1-1	TRBV5-1	15	TGCGCCAGCAGCTTGGGTCTGCTGATTGACACTGAAGCTTTCTTT	CASSLGLLIDTEAFF
TRBD2	.	TRBJ2-3	TRBV9	17	TGTGCCAGCAGCCCGGGACTAGCCCTGCTCAGCACAGATACGCAGTATTTT	CASSPGLALLSTDTQYF
.	once	TRBJ2-7	TRBV27	17	TGTGCCAGCAGTTTGTATAGAGGACAGCTATCAGGCAACGAGCAGTACTTC	CASSLYRGQLSGNEQYF
TRBD2	.	TRBJ2-1	TRBV27	18	TGTGCCAGCAAACCTGCGGGATTTGGACTAGCAGTTTACAATGAGCAGTTCTTC	CASKPAGFGLAVYNEQFF
.	.	TRBJ1-1	TRBV19	16	TGTGCCAGTACCACTGTGCGACTAGGGGTGAACACTGAAGCTTTCTTT	CASTTVRLGVNTEAFF
.	.	TRBJ1-1	TRBV6-1	14	TGTGCCAGCAGTCGCCCGAAGTCAGACACTGAAGCTTTCTTT	CASSRPKSDTEAFF
TRBD1	.	TRBJ1-2	TRBV7-9	13	TGTGCCAGCAGCTTCGCACAGGGGGGTGGCTACACCTTC	CASSFAQGGGYTF
TRBD1	.	TRBJ1-2	TRBV28	13	TGTGCCATACAACGGGACAGCAACTATGGCTACACCTTC	CAIQRDSNYGYTF
.	.	TRBJ1-1	TRBV19	14	TGTGCCAGTAGTATAGTTGGGGGCAACACTGAAGCTTTCTTT	CASSIVGGNTEAFF
TRBD1	.	TRBJ2-7	TRBV18	14	TGTGCCAGCTCACGGACAGGGTTGACCTACGAGCAGTACTTC	CASSRTGLTYEQYF
.	.	TRBJ2-7	TRBV7-2	13	TGTGCCAGCAGGTGGACAGCCTCCTACGAGCAGTACTTC	CASRWTASYEQYF